These T cell receptor beta chains were read from a single sample in a study of T cells in Graves' hyperthyroidism and ophthalmopathy. TCRdb reprocessed the multiplex PCR reads with MiXCR, giving one entry per CDR3 protein. The sample consists of roughly 500,000 distinct CDR3 sequences, 40% to 55% of them appearing once. The sequenced sample was peripheral blood or thyroid tissue (not recorded which). Receptors originate from an adult woman with Graves' disease, either hyperthyroidism or ophthalmopathy (not recorded which). CDR3s include the opening cysteine and the closing phenylalanine or tryptophan. D genes are given only for firm matches. Clone size, where shown, is once, few, many, or a class for clones that have expanded.

cdr3_aa	cdr3_nt	d_call	clone_size	v_call	j_call
CASSTTVQGSETQYF	TGCGCCAGCAGCACCACAGTGCAGGGTTCGGAGACCCAGTACTTC	NA	NA	TRBV5-1	TRBJ2-5
CATSRDFRIQSEKLFF	TGTGCCACCAGCAGAGATTTCCGAATACAGAGTGAAAAACTGTTTTTT	NA	many	TRBV15	TRBJ1-4
CATSRAGTSSAEQYF	TGTGCCACCAGCAGAGCCGGGACCAGCTCTGCCGAGCAGTACTTC	NA	NA	TRBV15	TRBJ2-7
CASRRGHLQETQYF	TGTGCCAGCAGACGTGGACACTTACAAGAGACCCAGTACTTC	NA	many	TRBV7-8	TRBJ2-5
CASRADNNGYNSPLHF	TGTGCCAGCAGAGCCGACAACAACGGCTATAATTCACCCCTCCACTTT	NA	NA	TRBV2	TRBJ1-6
CASSLVASSGANVLTF	TGTGCCAGCAGCTTGGTAGCGAGCTCTGGGGCCAACGTCCTGACTTTC	NA	few	TRBV7-3	TRBJ2-6
CASSYSAGGLGETQYF	TGCGCCAGCAGTTACTCCGCAGGGGGCCTAGGGGAGACCCAGTACTTC	TRBD1	NA	TRBV6-5	TRBJ2-5
CASSERETGNYGYTF	TGTGCCAGCAGTGAAAGGGAGACAGGGAACTATGGCTACACCTTC	TRBD1	few	TRBV2	TRBJ1-2
CASIRVLNTEAFF	TGTGCCAGCATCAGAGTACTGAACACTGAAGCTTTCTTT	NA	NA	TRBV12-3/TRBV12-4	TRBJ1-1
CSARGKPSGRVSGELFF	TGCAGTGCTAGAGGAAAACCTAGCGGGAGGGTGTCCGGGGAGCTGTTTTTT	TRBD2	many	TRBV20-1	TRBJ2-2
CRPHRGSNTEAFF	TGCAGGCCCCACAGGGGATCGAACACTGAAGCTTTCTTT	TRBD1	many	TRBV20-1	TRBJ1-1
CAISRPGTGNEAFF	TGTGCCATCAGTCGTCCCGGGACAGGGAATGAAGCTTTCTTT	TRBD1	many	TRBV10-3	TRBJ1-1
CAIKDGTPNQPQHF	TGTGCCATCAAGGATGGAACCCCCAATCAGCCCCAGCATTTT	NA	many	TRBV10-3	TRBJ1-5
CASSPGPGGYTIYF	TGTGCCAGCAGCCCCGGACCCGGTGGCTACACCATATATTTT	NA	NA	TRBV7-6	TRBJ1-3
CASTTVGELFF	TGTGCCAGCACCACGGTCGGGGAGCTGTTTTTT	NA	NA	TRBV24-1	TRBJ2-2
CASSLTTGNQPQHF	TGTGCCAGCAGTTTGACGACTGGCAATCAGCCCCAGCATTTT	NA	NA	TRBV12-3/TRBV12-4	TRBJ1-5
CASSYQQGRYTF	TGTGCCAGCAGTTACCAACAGGGCCGCTACACCTTC	NA	once	TRBV6-5	TRBJ1-2
CSATFLPGQGGQPQHF	TGCAGTGCTACCTTCCTCCCGGGACAGGGAGGACAGCCCCAGCATTTT	TRBD1	many	TRBV20-1	TRBJ1-5
CSVEPQAGSYEQYF	TGCAGCGTTGAACCCCAGGCGGGTTCCTACGAGCAGTACTTC	NA	once	TRBV29-1	TRBJ2-7
CASSQRGGDYEQYF	TGCGCCAGCAGCCAAAGAGGGGGGGACTACGAGCAGTACTTC	NA	NA	TRBV5-1	TRBJ2-7
CSGGSETQYF	TGCAGCGGTGGCTCCGAGACCCAGTACTTC	NA	NA	TRBV29-1	TRBJ2-5
CATSARTGDYEQYF	TGTGCCACCAGTGCCCGAACAGGGGACTACGAGCAGTACTTC	TRBD1	NA	TRBV24-1	TRBJ2-7
CASRGKGRDTEAFF	TGTGCCAGCAGAGGCAAGGGTAGGGACACTGAAGCTTTCTTT	NA	NA	TRBV7-9	TRBJ1-1
CSVWTLRAEAFF	TGCAGCGTCTGGACACTCCGGGCTGAAGCTTTCTTT	NA	NA	TRBV29-1	TRBJ1-1
CASSARGTNTIYF	TGTGCCAGCAGTGCGCGGGGGACGAACACCATATATTTT	NA	NA	TRBV6-5	TRBJ1-3
CASSPEGTWTSETQYF	TGTGCCAGCAGCCCAGAAGGGACGTGGACATCTGAGACCCAGTACTTC	NA	many	TRBV7-9	TRBJ2-5
CASSGQGKGRTQYF	TGTGCCAGCAGTGGACAGGGGAAGGGACGGACCCAGTACTTC	TRBD1	many	TRBV12-3/TRBV12-4	TRBJ2-5
CASSFRGLLVGGTEAFF	TGTGCCAGCAGCTTCCGAGGGTTATTGGTTGGTGGCACTGAAGCTTTCTTT	NA	NA	TRBV7-4	TRBJ1-1
CSAKRTDTQYF	TGCAGTGCCAAACGCACAGATACGCAGTATTTT	NA	NA	TRBV20-1	TRBJ2-3
CASSLDLNTGELFF	TGTGCCAGCAGCTTAGACTTGAACACCGGGGAGCTGTTTTTT	NA	many	TRBV7-9	TRBJ2-2
CASAWGARNEAFF	TGTGCCAGCGCCTGGGGGGCGAGAAATGAAGCTTTCTTT	NA	NA	TRBV6-1	TRBJ1-1
CSTKRTGTGPYEQYF	TGCAGTACAAAAAGGACCGGGACGGGGCCCTACGAGCAGTACTTC	NA	many	TRBV20-1	TRBJ2-7
CSVGWAGGNQPQHF	TGCAGCGTTGGGTGGGCCGGAGGCAATCAGCCCCAGCATTTT	NA	many	TRBV29-1	TRBJ1-5
CASRRPGDNTEAFF	TGTGCCAGCAGACGCCCGGGGGATAACACTGAAGCTTTCTTT	NA	many	TRBV6-5	TRBJ1-1
CASSLGQEIYEQYF	TGCGCCAGCAGCTTGGGACAGGAAATCTACGAGCAGTACTTC	NA	NA	TRBV5-1	TRBJ2-7
CAISGTSNEKLFF	TGTGCCATCAGCGGGACGTCTAATGAAAAACTGTTTTTT	NA	few	TRBV10-3	TRBJ1-4
CASSSVAGTGNTEAFF	TGTGCCAGCAGTTCCGTTGCCGGGACAGGGAACACTGAAGCTTTCTTT	TRBD1	NA	TRBV12-3/TRBV12-4	TRBJ1-1
CASSTASGASYEQYF	TGTGCCAGCAGCACGGCTAGCGGGGCCTCCTACGAGCAGTACTTC	TRBD2	few	TRBV5-4	TRBJ2-7
CASSGRGTGELFF	TGTGCCAGCAGTGGTAGGGGTACCGGGGAGCTGTTTTTT	NA	NA	TRBV2	TRBJ2-2
CASGLQQGFGTGCTF	TGTGCCAGCGGCCTACAACAGGGTTTTGGAACGGGCTGCACCTTC	NA	once	TRBV7-8	TRBJ1-2
CASSEFGGRGETQYF	TGTGCCAGCAGTGAATTTGGGGGGCGCGGGGAGACCCAGTACTTC	NA	few	TRBV25-1	TRBJ2-5
CASSDAGRSYEQYF	TGCGCCAGCAGTGATGCGGGACGGTCCTACGAGCAGTACTTC	NA	many	TRBV10-2	TRBJ2-7
CASSPDREVYGYTF	TGCGCCAGCAGCCCTGACAGGGAAGTCTATGGCTACACCTTC	TRBD1	many	TRBV5-1	TRBJ1-2
CSAIPQVNTEAFF	TGCAGTGCTATTCCGCAGGTGAACACTGAAGCTTTCTTT	NA	few	TRBV20-1	TRBJ1-1
CASGERGIYNSPLHF	TGTGCCAGCGGCGAACGGGGCATCTATAATTCACCCCTCCACTTT	NA	few	TRBV25-1	TRBJ1-6
CSASAQAEQYF	TGCAGTGCTTCCGCCCAGGCCGAGCAGTACTTC	NA	NA	TRBV20-1	TRBJ2-7
CSAFSSGTPVSYEQYF	TGCAGTGCCTTCTCTTCCGGGACACCTGTCTCCTACGAGCAGTACTTC	NA	many	TRBV20-1	TRBJ2-7
CATSPRDRVYEQYF	TGTGCCACCAGCCCCCGGGACAGAGTCTACGAGCAGTACTTC	TRBD1	NA	TRBV7-9	TRBJ2-7